The text below deals with one TCR beta chain. These data come from a study of blood T cell repertoires in COVID-19. The CDR3 runs to 18 residues. Looked up from germline, CDR1 is KGHSH and CDR2 is LQKENI. Trimming cost V 3 bases and J 4 bases, with 24 bases left between them. In the authors' workflow: Estimation of nucleated cell counts relied on the amplification of reference gene primers. Clones were sequenced by immunoSEQ multiplex PCR, and TCRdb holds only the in-frame ones, with some missing. That table supplies the V and J calls and clone size; D and trimming were determined from the DNA. The data show 280,000 or so clones, approximately 85% seen once.

The gene calls are TRBV18 and TRBJ1-2; a possible D gene is TRBD1 (6 bases). Sequences were obtained from peripheral blood. This sequence originates from a human donor in a cohort sampled during active COVID-19. The CDR3 DNA follows: TGTGCCAGCTCACCGCTCCGGGACACCGCCAACCTGCCCTATGGCTACACCTTC. It encodes CASSPLRDTANLPYGYTF.